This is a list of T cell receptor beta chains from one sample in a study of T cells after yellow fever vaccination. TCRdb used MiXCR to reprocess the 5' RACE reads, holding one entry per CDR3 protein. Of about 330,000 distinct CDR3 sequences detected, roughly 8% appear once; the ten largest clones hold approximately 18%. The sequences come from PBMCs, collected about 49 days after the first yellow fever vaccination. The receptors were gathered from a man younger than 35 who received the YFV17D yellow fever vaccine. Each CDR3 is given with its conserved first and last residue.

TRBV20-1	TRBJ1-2	CSARPAGTYGYTF
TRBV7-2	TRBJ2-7	CASSRTGTGTYEQYF
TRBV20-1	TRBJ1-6	CSAKDITSSSYNSPLHF
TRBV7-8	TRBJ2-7	CASSLSDRARVEQYF
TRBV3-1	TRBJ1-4	CASCQDSQDTEKLFF
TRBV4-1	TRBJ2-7	CASSQDRLGFEQYF
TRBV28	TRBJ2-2	CASSLFSLFRDRGPLSNTGELFF
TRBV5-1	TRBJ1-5	CASSYTGASNQPQHF
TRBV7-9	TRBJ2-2	CASSFISPGELFF
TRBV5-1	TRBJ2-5	CASSWAGTNQETQYF
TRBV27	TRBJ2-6	CASSSLGGGTTGANVLTF